This T cell receptor beta chain was identified in a study of blood T cell repertoires in COVID-19. Whole-study context: Collection of acute and convalescent COVID-19 samples took place in the United States, Italy and Spain. The cDNA or gDNA used as material had been derived from T cells, B-cell-depleted T cells, or PBMCs.

CDR1 and CDR2 from the germline V gene are SNHLY and FYNNEI. Unmatched junction bases numbered 6, after V lost 4 bases and J lost 7 bases. The CDR3 has 14 residues. As originally analysed: Using reference gene primer amplification, nucleated cell counts were estimated. Profiled with immunoSEQ multiplex PCR; TCRdb holds only in-frame clones, not every one. V and J calls and clone size are those listed in that table; D and trimming were worked out from the DNA. Of around 130,000 clones listed, approximately 86% were seen once; the top ten hold approximately 16%. The sample comprised peripheral blood. This sequence joins TRBV2 and TRBJ2-7, with 11 bases lining up with TRBD2. The source is a woman between 50 and 59 years old who had recovered from COVID-19. CDR3 region: CASSGLAGRGEQYF. The CDR3 bases are TGTGCCAGCAGTGGACTAGCGGGGAGGGGAGAGCAGTACTTC. Combining the CDR3 with reference TRBV2 and TRBJ2-7 gives the whole variable domain EPEVTQTPSHQVTQMGQEVILRCVPISNHLYFYWYRQILGQKVEFLVSFYNNEISEKSEIFDDQFSVERPDGSNFTLKIRSTKLEDSAMYFCASSGLAGRGEQYFGPGTRLTVT.